The 8 T cell receptor beta chains in this list originate from one sample, sequenced in a study of T cell changes during pregnancy in multiple sclerosis. Using immunoSEQ multiplex PCR, the repertoire was profiled, and TCRdb retains in-frame clones only, with some absent. The sample comprises 100,000 to 140,000 clones, 80% to 95% of which are singletons, and more than 0.65% rests with the top ten. Sample: peripheral blood, taken in the third trimester of pregnancy. Source of these receptors: a female donor in good health, enrolled as a control in a pregnancy study.

The V gene is TRBV27, the J gene TRBJ2-5; D not certain. CDR1 is MNHEY, CDR2 SMNVEV, per germline (reference sequence). The germline V and J ends were trimmed by 1 base and 7 bases, with 4 bases remaining between them. CDR3 length: 11 amino acids. The CDR3 is CASSLFGTQYF. CDR3 nucleotide sequence: TGTGCCAGCAGTTTATTCGGGACCCAGTACTTC.

V usage is TRBV7-8 and J usage is TRBJ2-7; 8 positions agree with TRBD1. The CDR3 has 17 amino acids. V was clipped by 3 bases and J by 7 bases; unmatched bases: 17. Germline V lookup: CDR1 SGHVS, CDR2 FQNEAQ. The CDR3 region has the DNA TGTGCCAGCAGCTTTCAGAGTCCAGGGGGCGCATCGCGAGAGCAGTACTTC. This translates into CASSFQSPGGASREQYF.

The rearrangement uses TRBV27 and TRBJ1-2; D is possibly TRBD1 (6 bases). The V end was cut by 0 bases, the J end by 0 bases, with 8 bases between. This CDR3 has 15 residues. Germline lookup yields CDR1 MNHEY and CDR2 SMNVEV (reference sequence). CDR3 sequence (DNA): TGTGCCAGCAGTTTATCGGGGGCGGCTAACTATGGCTACACCTTC. Its protein product is CASSLSGAANYGYTF.

V usage is TRBV5-1 and J usage is TRBJ2-7; TRBD2 might be the D (6 bases). The CDR3 is 16 amino acids. Germline lookup yields CDR1 SGHRS and CDR2 YFSETQ. V shed 3 bases and J shed 2 bases, with 18 bases lying between them. CDR3 sequence reads: CASSSGGAEEAYEQYF. CDR3 nucleotide sequence: TGCGCCAGCAGCTCAGGAGGGGCTGAAGAGGCCTACGAGCAGTACTTC.

In its sample, this clone was seen a few times. CDR3 bases: TGTGCCAGCAGCGGAGCTAGGGACAAAATAGACACTGAAGCTTTCTTT. Its protein is CASSGARDKIDTEAFF. V and J are TRBV9 and TRBJ1-1, with D maybe TRBD1 (6 bases). Germline CDR1 SGDLS, CDR2 YYNGEE. The CDR3 has 16 amino acids. The V gene lost 3 bases and the J gene lost 3 bases, with 18 bases spanning the gap.

V is TRBV2 and J is TRBJ2-5; TRBD2 agrees at 16 bases. The ends lost 6 bases at V and 2 bases at J; junction bases unmatched: 6. This CDR3 region has 17 residues. Germline lookup yields CDR1 SNHLY and CDR2 FYNNEI. CDR3 sequence (DNA): TGTGCCAGCAGAGGGACTAGCGGGGGGGCAAGGCAAGAGACCCAGTACTTC. Protein sequence: CASRGTSGGARQETQYF. The full variable domain, its missing parts supplied by reference TRBV2 and TRBJ2-5, is EPEVTQTPSHQVTQMGQEVILRCVPISNHLYFYWYRQILGQKVEFLVSFYNNEISEKSEIFDDQFSVERPDGSNFTLKIRSTKLEDSAMYFCASRGTSGGARQETQYFGPGTRLLVL.

This clone has just one count. V gene TRBV27 combines with J gene TRBJ2-7; D is undetermined. Trimming pared 5 bases from V and 1 base from J, leaving 18 bases between. This CDR3 has 16 amino acids. In germline, CDR1 is MNHEY, CDR2 SMNVEV (reference sequence). The CDR3 DNA is TGTGCCAGCAGTCTTAATAGTCAGGTGATATCCTACGAGCAGTACTTC. Protein product: CASSLNSQVISYEQYF.

This chain uses TRBV5-1 with TRBJ1-3, with D possibly being TRBD1 (5 bases). The V gene lost 4 bases and the J gene lost 2 bases, with 13 bases spanning the gap. The CDR3 runs to 15 residues. Germline V CDR1 and CDR2: SGHRS, YFSETQ. CDR3 amino acids: CASSPKGDPGNTIYF. CDR3 coding DNA: TGCGCCAGCAGCCCAAAAGGGGATCCTGGAAACACCATATATTTT.